This T cell receptor beta chain stems from a study of CD8+CD57+ T cells in acquired aplastic anemia. This clonotype was recorded many times. All patients picked for sequencing had shown, by flow cytometry, an expansion of CD8+CD57+ cells. Blood sampling was performed on the patients, and none of them had received therapy by then. Germline V gene data show CDR1 as SEHNR and CDR2 as FQNEAQ (reference sequence). The CDR3 totals 15 residues. V gave up 4 bases and J gave up 5 bases; unmatched junction bases: 8. Genomic DNA, the template, was used for profiling of the TCR beta VDJ and CDR3. Using its own MiXCR run on the reads, TCRdb lists one record per CDR3 protein. Of about 160,000 distinct CDR3 sequences listed, roughly half are singletons.

The sequence was collected from a human donor with aplastic anemia. The material sequenced was sorted CD4+, CD8+, or CD8+CD57+ T cells (not recorded which) from PBMCs. This chain links TRBV7-9 with TRBJ2-3; 8 nucleotides line up with TRBD2. The CDR3 coding sequence is TGTGCCAGCAGCTCACTAGCGGAACGGGAAGATACGCAGTATTTT. Amino acids: CASSSLAEREDTQYF. Based on the CDR3 plus reference TRBV7-9 and TRBJ2-3, the full variable domain is DTGVSQNPRHKITKRGQNVTFRCDPISEHNRLYWYRQTLGQGPEFLTYFQNEAQLEKSRLLSDRFSAERPKGSFSTLEIQRTEQGDSAMYLCASSSLAEREDTQYFGPGTRLTVL.